Listed below are T cell receptor beta chains from one sample, sequenced in a study of T cells in Graves' hyperthyroidism and ophthalmopathy. One entry per CDR3 protein results from TCRdb running MiXCR on the multiplex PCR reads. The sample includes hundreds of thousands of distinct CDR3 sequences, approximately 15% seen only once; the top ten take approximately 32%. Material for sequencing was blood. The receptor set was obtained from a woman aged 30 to 39 with Graves' hyperthyroidism. Both conserved end residues are part of each CDR3. Each record gives: CDR3 protein, V gene, J gene.

cdr3_aa: CASSLRGPTGELFF
v_call: TRBV12-3/TRBV12-4
j_call: TRBJ2-2

cdr3_aa: CASSLISLAGVTETQYF
v_call: TRBV5-1
j_call: TRBJ2-5

cdr3_aa: CSARDLSGLGHTGELFF
v_call: TRBV20-1
j_call: TRBJ2-2

cdr3_aa: CASRPAGTSTDTQYF
v_call: TRBV28
j_call: TRBJ2-3

cdr3_aa: CASTPDPAQGLNYEQYF
v_call: TRBV7-4
j_call: TRBJ2-7

cdr3_aa: CASSGRSERAPYNEQFF
v_call: TRBV6-1
j_call: TRBJ2-1

cdr3_aa: CASSQTAGTSGRIQETQYF
v_call: TRBV3-1
j_call: TRBJ2-5

cdr3_aa: CASSNLAGSYNEQFF
v_call: TRBV6-1
j_call: TRBJ2-1

cdr3_aa: CSAQVIVTDTQYF
v_call: TRBV20-1
j_call: TRBJ2-3

cdr3_aa: CASTWAADQPQHF
v_call: TRBV6-1
j_call: TRBJ1-5

cdr3_aa: CATKGTEQFF
v_call: TRBV10-2
j_call: TRBJ2-1

cdr3_aa: CASSQDGEQYF
v_call: TRBV4-2
j_call: TRBJ2-7

cdr3_aa: CASSRPGLYNEQFF
v_call: TRBV12-3/TRBV12-4
j_call: TRBJ2-1

cdr3_aa: CASIERGHQPQHF
v_call: TRBV6-1
j_call: TRBJ1-5

cdr3_aa: CATSDMTGTYNEQFF
v_call: TRBV24-1
j_call: TRBJ2-1

cdr3_aa: CASKTHFQAIGEAFF
v_call: TRBV6-1
j_call: TRBJ1-1

cdr3_aa: CASSLQRASTDTQYF
v_call: TRBV28
j_call: TRBJ2-3

cdr3_aa: CASSQGSTLWGYTF
v_call: TRBV3-1
j_call: TRBJ1-2

cdr3_aa: CASSLGTAWSSYNEQFF
v_call: TRBV5-1
j_call: TRBJ2-1

cdr3_aa: CATSDPSGTATDTQYF
v_call: TRBV24-1
j_call: TRBJ2-3

cdr3_aa: CASREVGAGGGETQYF
v_call: TRBV6-1
j_call: TRBJ2-5

cdr3_aa: CASSDWTSVIEQFF
v_call: TRBV6-1
j_call: TRBJ2-1

cdr3_aa: CASSELAGGNQPQHF
v_call: TRBV2
j_call: TRBJ1-5

cdr3_aa: CASSARDLEQYF
v_call: TRBV18
j_call: TRBJ2-7

cdr3_aa: CSVDFVGPDIYGYTF
v_call: TRBV29-1
j_call: TRBJ1-2

cdr3_aa: CASRDSSGYTF
v_call: TRBV28
j_call: TRBJ1-2

cdr3_aa: CASSVTSSANTGELFF
v_call: TRBV9
j_call: TRBJ2-2

cdr3_aa: CATNTGPYGYTF
v_call: TRBV6-1
j_call: TRBJ1-2

cdr3_aa: CASSLEQGALTEAFF
v_call: TRBV5-1
j_call: TRBJ1-1

cdr3_aa: CASREGGGYSNQPQHF
v_call: TRBV28
j_call: TRBJ1-5

cdr3_aa: CASSYPSFAEQFF
v_call: TRBV6-5
j_call: TRBJ2-1

cdr3_aa: CATSPTSTGVVRNTIYF
v_call: TRBV15
j_call: TRBJ1-3

cdr3_aa: CASTTGGPSSGANVLTF
v_call: TRBV2
j_call: TRBJ2-6

cdr3_aa: CASSSRTSGMAEQFF
v_call: TRBV12-3/TRBV12-4
j_call: TRBJ2-1

cdr3_aa: CASRLRGNTGELFF
v_call: TRBV6-1
j_call: TRBJ2-2

cdr3_aa: CASSATEGGWGYGYTF
v_call: TRBV6-1
j_call: TRBJ1-2

cdr3_aa: CASSQDPAATSSEAFF
v_call: TRBV4-1
j_call: TRBJ1-1

cdr3_aa: CASSLAMAPRGYEQYF
v_call: TRBV7-9
j_call: TRBJ2-7

cdr3_aa: CASSYRTGDTEAFF
v_call: TRBV6-5
j_call: TRBJ1-1

cdr3_aa: CASSSPSGTAYEQYF
v_call: TRBV28
j_call: TRBJ2-7

cdr3_aa: CASSSTSGRNEQYF
v_call: TRBV28
j_call: TRBJ2-7

cdr3_aa: CASSPLRGRGEYEQYF
v_call: TRBV4-2
j_call: TRBJ2-7

cdr3_aa: CASSVSGRGSTDTQYF
v_call: TRBV27
j_call: TRBJ2-3

cdr3_aa: CASSVTGTGSNEQFF
v_call: TRBV9
j_call: TRBJ2-1

cdr3_aa: CASSYGQGGSYEQYF
v_call: TRBV28
j_call: TRBJ2-7

cdr3_aa: CASSQGLALEGSYNEQFF
v_call: TRBV4-2
j_call: TRBJ2-1